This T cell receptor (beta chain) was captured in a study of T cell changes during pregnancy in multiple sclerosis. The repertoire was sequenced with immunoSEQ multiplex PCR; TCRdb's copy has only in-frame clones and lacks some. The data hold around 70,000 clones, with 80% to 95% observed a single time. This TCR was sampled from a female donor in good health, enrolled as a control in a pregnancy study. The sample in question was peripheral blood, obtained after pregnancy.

This CDR3 is CASCVGDLNEKLFF. The CDR3 coding sequence is TGTGCCAGCTGTGTCGGAGACCTTAATGAAAAACTGTTTTTT. The gene calls are TRBV2 and TRBJ1-4; no definite D call. Trimming pared 8 bases from V and 4 bases from J, leaving 14 bases between. The CDR3 loop spans 14 amino acids. Germline assignment: CDR1 SNHLY and CDR2 FYNNEI.